Below are 29 T cell receptor beta chains sequenced from a single sample in a study of CD8 T cells in ankylosing spondylitis. MiXCR, applied by TCRdb to the 5' RACE reads, yields one record per CDR3 protein. The table records about 210,000 distinct CDR3 sequences, 8.2% of them present only once. The source material was blood, either unsorted or a sorted T cell fraction (not recorded which). These receptor sequences come from a female donor with ankylosing spondylitis or in good health (not recorded which).

This clonotype was observed at least ten times. The chain combines TRBV11-2 with TRBJ1-1; no clear D gene. This CDR3 comprises 13 residues. Deletions cut 2 bases from V and 6 bases from J, with 10 bases between. CDR1 is SGHAT and CDR2 is FQNNGV in the germline V gene. The CDR3 bases are TGTGCCAGCAGCTTATTAGGTCTCCCTGAAGCTTTCTTT. As protein: CASSLLGLPEAFF.

This clonotype was detected many times. The chain couples TRBV20-1 to TRBJ1-1; no reliable D call. Germline CDR1 DFQATT, CDR2 SNEGSKA (reference sequence). The CDR3 runs to 9 residues. V was shortened by 5 bases and J by 6 bases, with 4 bases between the two germline ends. The CDR3 nucleotides are TGCAGTGCTGTCCCTGAAGCTTTCTTT. This sequence encodes CSAVPEAFF.

In its sample, this clonotype was seen many times. The chain employs TRBV15 and TRBJ2-1; D may match TRBD1 or TRBD2 (5 bases each). The CDR3 spans 16 residues. Deletions cut 2 bases from V and 7 bases from J, with 18 bases between. The germline gives CDR1 LNHNV, CDR2 YYDKDF (reference sequence). The CDR3 is CATSRITGHEGNEQFF. The CDR3 DNA reads TGTGCCACCAGCAGAATTACGGGGCATGAAGGAAATGAGCAGTTCTTC.

For this clonotype: A single base separates this from a much larger clone, so it may be a read error. The J gene is TRBJ2-1, the V gene TRBV7-9; 7 bases match TRBD1. The CDR3 runs 14 residues. In germline, CDR1 is SEHNR, CDR2 FQNEAQ (reference sequence). The CDR3 coding sequence is TGTGCCAACAGCTTAACAGGGGTCCACAATGAGCAGTTCTTC. As protein: CANSLTGVHNEQFF.

At least ten counts were recorded for this clonotype. The chain recombines TRBV29-1 with TRBJ2-2, with D perhaps being TRBD1 or TRBD2 (6 bases each). Germline CDR1 SQVTM, CDR2 ANQGSEA. Trimming removed 5 bases from V and 1 base from J, with 11 bases in between. The CDR3 has 14 amino acids. The CDR3 DNA follows: TGCAGCGTTTTAGGGGGGAGGAACACCGGGGAGCTGTTTTTT. Translating gives CSVLGGRNTGELFF.

This clonotype was observed at least ten times. Here the CDR3 DNA reads TGTGCCAGCAGCCCCCCGGCGTTACTAGCGGACCCAGAGACCCAGTACTTC. Residues: CASSPPALLADPETQYF. The V call is TRBV6-2 or TRBV6-3, the J call TRBJ2-5; 8 bases fit TRBD2. There are 17 residues in the CDR3. Germline V gene lookup returns CDR1 MNHEY and CDR2 SVGEGT. V gave up 6 bases and J gave up 4 bases; unmatched junction bases: 16.

The sample holds many counts of this clonotype. The rearrangement joins TRBV2 to TRBJ2-1, with a possible D match to TRBD2 (6 bases). V was shortened by 2 bases and J by 5 bases, with 13 bases between the two germline ends. Looked up from germline, CDR1 is SNHLY and CDR2 is FYNNEI. The CDR3 consists of 15 residues. CDR3 in DNA: TGTGCCAGCAGTGAATGGGACTGGGGGAACAATGAGCAGTTCTTC. This codes for CASSEWDWGNNEQFF.

Comments on this clonotype: A single base separates this from a much larger clone, so it may be a read error. The V and J genes are TRBV20-1 and TRBJ1-5; no definite D call. This CDR3 spans 13 amino acids. Trimming removed 0 bases from V and 7 bases from J, with 10 bases in between. The germline V gene encodes CDR1 DFQATT and CDR2 SNEGSKA (reference sequence). CDR3 sequence reads: CSARDCSEQPQHF. CDR3 bases: TGCAGTGCTAGAGATTGCTCGGAACAGCCCCAGCATTTT.

This clonotype was seen many times. The chain couples TRBV29-1 to TRBJ1-1, with 9 nucleotides matching TRBD1. The CDR3 is 14 amino acids. V gave up 1 base and J gave up 6 bases; unmatched junction bases: 6. Germline-derived CDR1 and CDR2 are SQVTM and ANQGSEA. The CDR3 region is CSVEGIQGAPEAFF. The CDR3 bases are TGCAGCGTTGAAGGCATACAGGGGGCCCCTGAAGCTTTCTTT.

V and J are TRBV6-7 and TRBJ2-5, with 7 positions matching TRBD1. TRBV6-7 is identified as an open reading frame with a role that is uncertain. Trimming cost V 7 bases and J 9 bases; bases outside gene matches: 20. There are 16 residues in the CDR3. The CDR3 protein is CASTTQGQGHNGAQYF. The CDR3, as DNA: TGTGCCAGCACCACACAGGGGCAGGGGCACAACGGAGCCCAGTACTTC.

Ten or more counts support this clonotype. This chain joins TRBV12-3 or TRBV12-4 and TRBJ2-5; D remains ambiguous. Trimming took 5 bases from V and 7 from J, leaving 14 bases between them. The CDR3 runs 13 residues. DNA for the CDR3: TGTGCCAGCAGTAAGGGAAAGGGCAGGACCCAGTACTTC. As protein: CASSKGKGRTQYF.

The sample holds many counts of this clonotype. V usage is TRBV11-3 and J usage is TRBJ2-1; 8 positions agree with TRBD1. This CDR3 region has 15 residues. With 5 bases clipped from V and 5 bases from J, the junction kept 8 bases outside the gene matches. Germline V gene lookup returns CDR1 SGHNT and CDR2 YENEEA. This CDR3 reads CASSPPTGEDNEQFF. The CDR3 coding sequence is TGTGCCAGCAGCCCTCCGACAGGGGAAGACAATGAGCAGTTCTTC.

The table lists this clonotype with many counts. CDR3 in amino acids: CASSRSPGELFF. The CDR3 region has the DNA TGTGCCAGCAGCCGGAGTCCCGGGGAGCTGTTTTTT. This sequence joins TRBV7-3 and TRBJ2-2; no clear D gene. The ends were cut back, 5 bases at V and 6 bases at J, with 7 bases in the middle. The germline V gene encodes CDR1 SGHTA and CDR2 FQGTGA. The CDR3 is 12 residues long. The variable domain in full, completed from reference TRBV7-3 and TRBJ2-2, reads GAGVSQTPSNKVTEKGKYVELRCDPISGHTALYWYRQSLGQGPEFLIYFQGTGAADDSGLPNDRFFAVRPEGSVSTLKIQRTERGDSAVYLCASSRSPGELFFGEGSRLTVL.

This clonotype was seen many times. The rearrangement joins TRBV2 to TRBJ2-3; D tentatively fits TRBD1 or TRBD2 (6 bases each). This CDR3 contains 14 residues. CDR1 and CDR2 (germline): SNHLY, FYNNEI. V dropped 5 bases and J dropped 4 bases, with 13 bases sitting between them. CDR3 loop: CASSRLGGADTQYF. The CDR3 DNA sequence: TGTGCCAGCAGTCGACTGGGGGGCGCAGATACGCAGTATTTT.

This clonotype showed up many times. V is TRBV5-8 and J is TRBJ1-1; D gene ambiguous. Trimming left V 4 bases short and J 5 bases short, with 9 bases between. CDR3 length equals 12 residues. In germline, CDR1 is SGHTS, CDR2 YDEGEE. CDR3 sequence: CASSRGWTEAFF. CDR3 sequence (DNA): TGTGCCAGCAGCCGAGGGTGGACTGAAGCTTTCTTT.

This clonotype has more than one count but fewer than ten. The chain recombines TRBV11-2 with TRBJ2-3, with 8 bases fitting TRBD2. Trimming cost V 0 bases and J 0 bases; bases outside gene matches: 5. In germline, CDR1 is SGHAT, CDR2 FQNNGV. The CDR3 spans 17 residues. CDR3 nucleotide sequence: TGTGCCAGCAGCTTAGAATCGTCTAGCGGGAGCACAGATACGCAGTATTTT. This sequence encodes CASSLESSSGSTDTQYF.

This clonotype was recorded many times. The rearrangement links TRBV15 to TRBJ2-1; TRBD2 matches 7 bases. Per germline, CDR1 LNHNV and CDR2 YYDKDF (reference sequence). The ends lost 3 bases at V and 2 bases at J; junction bases unmatched: 10. The length of the CDR3 is 17 residues. The CDR3 is CATSSPPGRVPYNEQFF. The CDR3 DNA is TGTGCCACCAGCAGTCCCCCGGGGAGGGTCCCCTACAATGAGCAGTTCTTC.

Details on this clonotype: A much larger clone sits a single nucleotide away, making a read error possible. The chain uses TRBV25-1 and TRBJ2-5; the D is unclear. V was pared by 2 bases and J by 2 bases, with 18 bases between. This CDR3 region has 17 residues. Germline CDR1 and CDR2: MGHDK and SYGVNS. The CDR3 loop is CASSEGRSWRYQETQYF. CDR3 nucleotides: TGTGCCAGCAGTGAAGGCCGTAGCTGGAGATATCAAGAGACCCAGTACTTC.

The table lists this clonotype with many counts. This sequence joins TRBV28 and TRBJ2-7, with a possible D match to TRBD1 (6 bases). In germline, CDR1 is MDHEN, CDR2 SYDVKM. V gave up 2 bases and J gave up 5 bases, with 10 bases separating them. There are 13 residues in the CDR3. The chain's CDR3 is CASSLLRQDEQYF. In DNA, the CDR3 is TGTGCCAGCAGTTTACTTAGACAGGACGAGCAGTACTTC.

This clonotype has more than one count but fewer than ten. A read error is possible here, since a much larger clone lies one base away. The chain uses TRBV4-3 and TRBJ1-3, with 11 bases identical to TRBD1. In germline, CDR1 is LGHNA, CDR2 YSLEER. The CDR3 sequence is 18 residues long. Written as DNA, the CDR3 is TGCACCAGCAGCCAAGTCCCCGGGACAGGGGGTCCTGGAAACACCATATATTTT. It codes for CTSSQVPGTGGPGNTIYF.

This clonotype was found many times. J is TRBJ2-5 and V is TRBV6-5; unclear D gene. CDR3 length: 12 amino acids. The V end was cut by 5 bases, the J end by 5 bases, with 9 bases between. Germline values: CDR1 MNHEY, CDR2 SVGAGI. CDR3 amino acids: CASSQRGETQYF. The CDR3 bases are TGTGCCAGCAGTCAACGTGGGGAGACCCAGTACTTC.

This clonotype was detected ten times or more. The V call is TRBV6-2 or TRBV6-3, the J call TRBJ2-1; 7 bases are a match to TRBD1. This CDR3 contains 12 residues. The germline gives CDR1 MNHEY, CDR2 SVGEGT. V gave up 7 bases and J gave up 7 bases; unmatched junction bases: 4. The CDR3 sequence is CASKTGLNEQFF. The CDR3 DNA reads TGTGCCAGCAAGACAGGGTTGAATGAGCAGTTCTTC.

This clonotype was seen ten or more times. CDR3 sequence (DNA): TGCGCCAGCAGCTTGGGTGGGATAAACTACAATGAGCAGTTCTTC. Its protein is CASSLGGINYNEQFF. V usage is TRBV5-1 and J usage is TRBJ2-1; D ambiguous. The CDR3 sequence is 15 residues long. The germline V gene has CDR1 SGHRS and CDR2 YFSETQ. The germline V and J ends were trimmed by 0 bases and 3 bases, with 10 bases remaining between them.

Many counts were recorded for this clonotype. The chain has TRBV7-3 and TRBJ2-2, with 12 positions matching TRBD2. The CDR3 is made up of 18 amino acids. In germline, CDR1 is SGHTA, CDR2 FQGTGA. The ends lost 2 bases at V and 5 bases at J; junction bases unmatched: 9. The CDR3 DNA is TGTGCCAGCAGCTTATTTCTAGCGGGAGGGCCCGGAACCGGGGAGCTGTTTTTT. Translation gives CASSLFLAGGPGTGELFF.

A remark on this clonotype: Possible read error: a much larger clone is one base away. The chain has TRBV6-1 and TRBJ2-6; D may match TRBD1 or TRBD2 (5 bases each). The germline V gene encodes CDR1 MNHNS and CDR2 SASEGT. This CDR3 comprises 14 residues. The CDR3 nucleotides read TGTGCCAGCAGGGCTAGCTCTGGGGCCAACGTCCAGACTTTC. The encoded protein is CASRASSGANVQTF.

This chain connects TRBV6-4 to TRBJ2-6; D is undetermined. Germline assignment: CDR1 MRHNA and CDR2 SNTAGT. Between the trimmed V and J ends, which lost 7 bases and 1 base, there was a span of 5 bases. The CDR3 covers 13 residues. The CDR3: CASKPSGANVLTF. CDR3 nucleotide sequence: TGTGCCAGCAAGCCTTCTGGGGCCAACGTCCTGACTTTC.

This clonotype was detected only once. This clone may be a read error of a much larger clone one base away. This CDR3 reads CASSYSKRNSPYEQHF. CDR3 nucleotide sequence: TGTGCCAGCAGTTACTCGAAGCGAAATAGTCCCTACGAGCAGCACTTC. The chain links TRBV6-2 or TRBV6-3 to TRBJ2-7; no definite D call. CDR3 size: 16 residues. Per the germline V gene, CDR1 is MNHEY and CDR2 is SVGEGT.

The sample holds many counts of this clonotype. The V call is TRBV20-1, the J call TRBJ2-1; no reliable D call. CDR3 length: 11 residues. V shed 5 bases and J shed 10 bases, with 12 bases lying between them. The V gene's germline CDR1 is DFQATT and CDR2 SNEGSKA (reference sequence). The CDR3 spells CSAEPSREQFF. As DNA, the CDR3 is TGCAGTGCTGAACCTTCAAGGGAGCAGTTCTTC.

This clonotype was picked up a small number of times. The chain couples TRBV14 to TRBJ2-1; 10 bases fit TRBD2. The CDR3 has 17 residues. Trimming took 0 bases from V and 6 from J; bases not matched to a gene: 8. CDR1 is SGHDN, CDR2 FVKESK, per germline. The CDR3: CASSQEKGLAPLNEQFF. CDR3 sequence (DNA): TGTGCCAGCAGCCAAGAGAAGGGACTAGCGCCACTCAATGAGCAGTTCTTC.